These 27 T cell receptor beta chains were sequenced from one sample in a study of PD-1 blockade in classical Hodgkin lymphoma. Each patient's relapse followed autologous stem cell transplantation, and brentuximab vedotin exposure varied. The protocol was immunoSEQ multiplex PCR, while the TCRdb copy is restricted to in-frame clones and leaves out a portion. The table records around 100,000 clones, approximately 90% of them present only once. The input for sequencing was peripheral blood mononuclear cells (PBMCs), taken before the second cycle of nivolumab. These receptors all stem from a human donor with classical Hodgkin lymphoma.

The chain is built from TRBV18 and TRBJ1-1, with 7 nucleotides matching TRBD1. Unmatched junction bases numbered 8, after V lost 3 bases and J lost 1 base. CDR3 length: 16 amino acids. Germline V gene data show CDR1 as KGHSH and CDR2 as LQKENI. DNA of the CDR3: TGTGCCAGCTCACCCACCCCCGGGACAGCGAACACTGAAGCTTTCTTT. Translation: CASSPTPGTANTEAFF.

This clone was seen only once. Here the CDR3 DNA reads TGTGCCAGCAGTTTTACAGCTCCTAACACTGAAGCTTTCTTT. Its protein is CASSFTAPNTEAFF. J is TRBJ1-1 and V is TRBV28; no firm D call. V shed 3 bases and J shed 2 bases, with 10 bases lying between them. CDR1 is MDHEN, CDR2 SYDVKM, per germline. This CDR3 comprises 14 residues.

V gene TRBV16 combines with J gene TRBJ2-7; the D gene is possibly TRBD1 (6 bases). There are 14 residues in the CDR3. Germline loops: CDR1 KGHSY, CDR2 FQNENV. The ends were cut back, 2 bases at V and 7 bases at J, with 15 bases in the middle. Written as DNA, the CDR3 is TGTGCCAGCAGCCAAGTCCAGGGGACCCTAGAGCAGTACTTC. Translated: CASSQVQGTLEQYF.

The chain links TRBV30 to TRBJ1-5; unclear D gene. From germline, CDR1 is GTSNPN and CDR2 SVGIG (reference sequence). This CDR3 contains 12 residues. Trimming removed 7 bases at V and 6 bases at J, with 13 bases between. Written as DNA, the CDR3 is TGTGCCTACAAAGTGCCCGGTCAGCCCCAGCATTTT. It yields the protein CAYKVPGQPQHF. The entire variable domain, with the rest obtained from reference TRBV30 and TRBJ1-5, is as follows: SQTIHQWPATLVQPVGSPLSLECTVEGTSNPNLYWYRQAAGRGLQLLFYSVGIGQISSEVPQNLSASRPQDRQFILSSKKLLLSDSGFYLCAYKVPGQPQHFGDGTRLSIL.

The chain links TRBV5-6 to TRBJ1-1; no definite D call. The CDR3 has 12 residues. Germline CDR1 SGHDT, CDR2 YYEEEE. V lost 0 bases to trimming and J lost 2 bases, with 2 bases between them. The CDR3 loop reads CASSLVNTEAFF. The CDR3 DNA reads TGTGCCAGCAGCTTGGTTAACACTGAAGCTTTCTTT.

The chain uses TRBV28 and TRBJ1-2; the match to TRBD1 covers 7 bases. V gave up 6 bases and J gave up 3 bases; unmatched junction bases: 10. The length of the CDR3 is 15 residues. Germline CDR1 MDHEN, CDR2 SYDVKM. DNA of the CDR3: TGTGCCAGCAGATCCCCAGGGGGAATGGACTATGGCTACACCTTC. It codes for CASRSPGGMDYGYTF.

The CDR3 region has the DNA TGTGCCAGCTCACCCCATGGAGAAGAGACCCAGTACTTC. Translating gives CASSPHGEETQYF. The chain joins TRBV7-3 to TRBJ2-5; D is undetermined. The CDR3 runs to 13 residues. V was clipped by 8 bases and J by 3 bases, with 13 bases between them. Germline V CDR1 and CDR2: SGHTA, FQGTGA.

The chain is built from TRBV5-1 and TRBJ1-2; D gene uncertain. The CDR3 contains 16 residues. V dropped 5 bases and J dropped 4 bases, with 21 bases sitting between them. From germline, CDR1 is SGHRS and CDR2 YFSETQ. The CDR3 reads CASSLLRVVGAYGYTF. The CDR3 coding sequence is TGCGCCAGCAGTTTGCTGAGAGTGGTGGGAGCCTATGGCTACACCTTC.

The gene calls are TRBV6-1 and TRBJ1-4; TRBD1 matches at 8 bases. This CDR3 is built from 15 residues. Germline CDR1 reads MNHNS; CDR2 reads SASEGT. V shed 6 bases and J 4 bases; nucleotides not matched to a gene: 7. The CDR3 DNA sequence: TGTGCCAGCAGACCTACAGGACAGGGTAATGAAAAACTGTTTTTT. This translates into CASRPTGQGNEKLFF.

The chain combines TRBV10-3 with TRBJ2-2; 8 nucleotides align to TRBD1. Germline V gene data show CDR1 as ENHRY and CDR2 as SYGVKD. The CDR3 sequence is 14 residues long. V trimming: 6 bases; J trimming: 3 bases; junction bases outside the gene matches: 3. The CDR3 reads CAIREGQDTGELFF. The CDR3 DNA sequence: TGTGCCATCAGAGAGGGACAGGACACCGGGGAGCTGTTTTTT.

This sequence joins TRBV6-5 and TRBJ2-7, with D possibly TRBD2 on 7 matching bases. V was shortened by 0 bases and J by 10 bases, with 16 bases between the two germline ends. The CDR3 contains 14 residues. Per germline, CDR1 MNHEY and CDR2 SVGAGI. DNA of the CDR3: TGTGCCAGCAGTTACTCGTCGGGGGGCGGGCAACAGTACTTC. As protein: CASSYSSGGGQQYF.

This clone was picked up one time. The V call is TRBV21-1, the J call TRBJ2-2; the D segment call TRBD1 is taken from the table without a DNA check. TRBV21-1 is designated a pseudogene. This CDR3 contains 13 residues. As DNA, the CDR3 is TGTGCCAGCCGACACCATTTGGACGGGGAGCTGTTTTTT. This translates into CASRHHLDGELFF.

The rearrangement uses TRBV6-6 and TRBJ2-7; D remains ambiguous. Trimming cost V 7 bases and J 3 bases, with 16 bases left between them. The CDR3 consists of 14 residues. The germline V gene encodes CDR1 MNHNY and CDR2 SVGAGI (reference sequence). The CDR3 region has the DNA TGTGCCAGCAAAGGAGACACTACTTACTACGAGCAGTACTTC. Translating gives CASKGDTTYYEQYF.

V gene TRBV7-9 combines with J gene TRBJ1-2, with D unresolved. Germline V lookup: CDR1 SEHNR, CDR2 FQNEAQ (reference sequence). The V and J ends lost 3 bases and 4 bases respectively, with 9 bases between them. The CDR3 extends over 13 amino acids. The CDR3 loop reads CASSLVRAYGYTF. The CDR3 DNA sequence: TGTGCCAGCAGCTTGGTCAGAGCCTATGGCTACACCTTC.

The J gene is TRBJ2-1, the V gene TRBV29-1; no clear D. The CDR3 length is 10 residues. Germline V gives CDR1 SQVTM, CDR2 ANQGSEA. With 7 bases removed from V and 4 bases from J, the gap between germline ends came to 5 bases. In DNA form, the CDR3 reads TGCAGCGCTAAGTACAATGAGCAGTTCTTC. This gives the protein CSAKYNEQFF.

With regard to this clone: Within the sample, other DNA sequences also encode this same CDR3. The rearrangement uses TRBV6-1 and TRBJ1-1; 7 nucleotides align to TRBD1. The CDR3 is 14 amino acids. Per germline, CDR1 MNHNS and CDR2 SASEGT. Trimming cost V 2 bases and J 2 bases; bases outside gene matches: 2. The CDR3 here is CASSETGVNTEAFF. DNA of the CDR3: TGTGCCAGCAGTGAAACAGGGGTAAACACTGAAGCTTTCTTT.

This clone was counted a single time. V usage is TRBV6-6 and J usage is TRBJ2-4; 8 positions match TRBD1. Trimming cost V 2 bases and J 9 bases; bases outside gene matches: 6. The CDR3 has 14 residues. Germline values: CDR1 MNHNY, CDR2 SVGAGI (reference sequence). The CDR3 region is CASSYEGQGSIQYF. CDR3 nucleotides: TGTGCCAGCAGTTACGAAGGACAGGGCTCCATTCAGTACTTC.

V usage is TRBV2 and J usage is TRBJ2-7; the D is unclear. CDR1 is SNHLY and CDR2 is FYNNEI in the germline V gene. The CDR3 covers 13 residues. The V end was cut by 3 bases, the J end by 0 bases, with 6 bases between. The CDR3 loop reads CASSDGYSYEQYF. Here the CDR3 DNA reads TGTGCCAGCAGTGACGGCTACTCCTACGAGCAGTACTTC.

The chain couples TRBV5-1 to TRBJ1-1; 9 bases are a match to TRBD1. Per the germline V gene, CDR1 is SGHRS and CDR2 is YFSETQ. Trimming at V came to 2 bases and at J to 7 bases, leaving 3 bases not matched to a gene. The CDR3 is 13 amino acids. CDR3: CASSFTGGDEAFF. The CDR3 bases are TGCGCCAGCAGCTTTACAGGGGGCGATGAAGCTTTCTTT.

As DNA, the CDR3 is TGTGCCAGCTCACCATCGAGACAGGAGAGAGCTCAGCATTTT. Translating gives CASSPSRQERAQHF. The gene calls are TRBV18 and TRBJ1-5; a weak D match, TRBD1 (6 bases). This CDR3 comprises 14 residues. V lost 2 bases, J lost 13 bases, and 18 bases lay in between. CDR1 is KGHSH, CDR2 LQKENI, per germline.

The DNA for the CDR3 is TGTGCCAGCAGCTTGGGACAGGGGCGATTCTACGAGCAGTACTTC. Protein product: CASSLGQGRFYEQYF. The chain recombines TRBV7-9 with TRBJ2-7, with 10 bases fitting TRBD1. V was clipped by 3 bases and J by 3 bases; unmatched bases: 5. CDR1 is SEHNR, CDR2 FQNEAQ, per germline (reference sequence). The CDR3 runs to 15 residues.

The chain combines TRBV7-9 with TRBJ2-5, with 9 bases lining up with TRBD2. The CDR3 totals 17 residues. The trim removed 3 bases at V and 0 bases at J, leaving 8 bases unmatched. Germline lookup yields CDR1 SEHNR and CDR2 FQNEAQ (reference sequence). The CDR3 here is CASSFRSPSGDQETQYF. Written as DNA, the CDR3 is TGTGCCAGCAGCTTTAGGAGCCCTAGCGGGGACCAAGAGACCCAGTACTTC.

CDR3 nucleotides: TGTGCCATCAGTGAGTCACGGGGGGCCATCACAGATACGCAGTATTTT. Translation gives CAISESRGAITDTQYF. V gene TRBV10-3 combines with J gene TRBJ2-3; TRBD2 might be the D (7 bases). The germline gives CDR1 ENHRY, CDR2 SYGVKD. V dropped 0 bases and J dropped 2 bases, with 12 bases sitting between them. The CDR3 runs 16 residues.

The chain links TRBV28 to TRBJ1-1; possible D gene TRBD1, 5 bases. The V gene's germline CDR1 is MDHEN and CDR2 SYDVKM. Trimming pared 2 bases from V and 11 bases from J, leaving 12 bases between. The CDR3 is 12 amino acids. The CDR3 spells CASSLRGWLAFF. The CDR3 DNA sequence: TGTGCCAGCAGTTTAAGGGGCTGGTTGGCTTTCTTT.

This rearrangement joins TRBV6-6 to TRBJ1-4, with D unclear. Germline V gene sequence: CDR1 MNHNY, CDR2 SVGAGI (reference sequence). The CDR3 length is 14 residues. V shed 2 bases and J shed 7 bases, with 11 bases lying between them. DNA of the CDR3: TGTGCCAGCAGTTACCGGCCGGAGACTGAAAAACTGTTTTTT. Translating it yields CASSYRPETEKLFF.

The chain employs TRBV15 and TRBJ2-7, with 9 bases aligning to TRBD2. The CDR3 is 16 amino acids. The junction had 11 bases not matched to a gene; V was cut back by 1 base and J by 7 bases. Germline loops: CDR1 LNHNV, CDR2 YYDKDF (reference sequence). The CDR3 nucleotides are TGTGCCACCAGCAGAGGAGTGAGCGGGGGGCCTGAGGAGCAGTACTTC. The encoded protein is CATSRGVSGGPEEQYF.

V and J are TRBV2 and TRBJ2-3; TRBD2 aligns across 11 bases. After removal of 3 bases from V and 3 bases from J, the junction contained 5 bases not matched to a gene. The CDR3 length is 16 residues. CDR1 is SNHLY and CDR2 is FYNNEI in the germline V gene. The CDR3 DNA reads TGTGCCAGCAGTGAGGCTAGCGGGGGGAAGACAGATACGCAGTATTTT. Translating gives CASSEASGGKTDTQYF.